Listed below are T cell receptor beta chains from one sample, sequenced in a study of regulatory T cells in long-lasting Graves disease. TCRdb analysed the multiplex PCR reads with MiXCR anew, one entry per CDR3 protein. The sample has 680,000 or so distinct CDR3 sequences; around 15% are singletons. The data also belong to a second study, concerning T cells in Graves' hyperthyroidism and ophthalmopathy.

The source was peripheral blood mononuclear cells (PBMCs), collected at new diagnosis, from a patient treated with antithyroid drugs. The source of these receptors is a woman between 25 and 40 years old with Graves disease. Each CDR3 is given with its conserved first and last residue. D genes are given only for firm matches. Size is omitted from some rows. Given values are once, few, many or a class for expanded clones.

CDR3aa: CASMGGGTIYEQYF
CDR3nt: TGTGCCAGCATGGGTGGAGGGACGATCTACGAGCAGTACTTC
d_gene: -
j_gene: TRBJ2-7
abundance: many
v_gene: TRBV7-2

CDR3aa: CSVEGTSGYTF
CDR3nt: TGCAGCGTTGAGGGGACAAGCGGCTACACCTTC
d_gene: -
j_gene: TRBJ1-2
abundance: many
v_gene: TRBV29-1

CDR3aa: CSAQRGSSTDTQYF
CDR3nt: TGCAGTGCTCAGAGGGGGTCTAGCACAGATACGCAGTATTTT
d_gene: -
j_gene: TRBJ2-3
abundance: many
v_gene: TRBV20-1

CDR3aa: CARTSSNTGELFF
CDR3nt: TGTGCCAGGACGTCGTCCAACACCGGGGAGCTGTTTTTT
d_gene: -
j_gene: TRBJ2-2
abundance: many
v_gene: TRBV6-1

CDR3aa: CASTPGQGKRNTEAFF
CDR3nt: TGTGCCAGTACCCCCGGACAGGGCAAAAGGAACACTGAAGCTTTCTTT
d_gene: TRBD1
j_gene: TRBJ1-1
abundance: few
v_gene: TRBV19

CDR3aa: CASSLKGRAGYEQYF
CDR3nt: TGTGCCAGCAGTTTAAAAGGTCGGGCTGGCTACGAGCAGTACTTC
d_gene: -
j_gene: TRBJ2-7
abundance: many
v_gene: TRBV27

CDR3aa: CASSPSARFGYEQYF
CDR3nt: TGCGCCAGCAGCCCCTCGGCGCGTTTTGGGTACGAGCAGTACTTC
d_gene: -
j_gene: TRBJ2-7
abundance: -
v_gene: TRBV5-1

CDR3aa: CASKEADSYEQYF
CDR3nt: TGTGCCAGCAAGGAAGCGGACTCCTACGAGCAGTACTTC
d_gene: -
j_gene: TRBJ2-7
abundance: few
v_gene: TRBV2

CDR3aa: CASSRESLAWANVLTF
CDR3nt: TGTGCCAGCAGCCGAGAAAGTTTGGCTTGGGCCAACGTCCTGACTTTC
d_gene: -
j_gene: TRBJ2-6
abundance: few
v_gene: TRBV28

CDR3aa: CATSRYSNQPQHF
CDR3nt: TGTGCCACCAGCAGGTATAGCAATCAGCCCCAGCATTTT
d_gene: -
j_gene: TRBJ1-5
abundance: many
v_gene: TRBV15

CDR3aa: CASSNRDRGQPQHF
CDR3nt: TGTGCCAGCAGTAACCGGGACAGGGGACAGCCCCAGCATTTT
d_gene: TRBD1
j_gene: TRBJ1-5
abundance: many
v_gene: TRBV12-3/TRBV12-4

CDR3aa: CASKFDSSSYNEQFF
CDR3nt: TGTGCCAGCAAATTCGACTCCAGCTCCTACAATGAGCAGTTCTTC
d_gene: -
j_gene: TRBJ2-1
abundance: few
v_gene: TRBV6-1

CDR3aa: CATSDSQAGMKETQYF
CDR3nt: TGTGCCACCAGTGATTCACAGGCGGGTATGAAAGAGACCCAGTACTTC
d_gene: -
j_gene: TRBJ2-5
abundance: many
v_gene: TRBV24-1

CDR3aa: CASSSGTGAGQPRAQHF
CDR3nt: TGTGCCAGCAGTTCGGGTACAGGGGCCGGTCAGCCCAGGGCCCAGCATTTT
d_gene: TRBD1
j_gene: TRBJ1-5
abundance: many
v_gene: TRBV6-9

CDR3aa: CASRLTGRKMNTEAFF
CDR3nt: TGTGCCAGCAGGCTGACAGGGAGAAAGATGAACACTGAAGCTTTCTTT
d_gene: TRBD1
j_gene: TRBJ1-1
abundance: many
v_gene: TRBV7-8

CDR3aa: CASVLSVSGNTIYF
CDR3nt: TGTGCCAGCGTTCTATCAGTCTCTGGAAACACCATATATTTT
d_gene: -
j_gene: TRBJ1-3
abundance: -
v_gene: TRBV6-1

CDR3aa: CASSPGSLGGNTIYF
CDR3nt: TGCGCCAGCAGCCCCGGGTCTCTCGGGGGAAACACCATATATTTT
d_gene: -
j_gene: TRBJ1-3
abundance: many
v_gene: TRBV5-1

CDR3aa: CASSGFGSGANVLTF
CDR3nt: TGTGCCAGCAGTGGGTTTGGTTCTGGGGCCAACGTCCTGACTTTC
d_gene: -
j_gene: TRBJ2-6
abundance: few
v_gene: TRBV7-6